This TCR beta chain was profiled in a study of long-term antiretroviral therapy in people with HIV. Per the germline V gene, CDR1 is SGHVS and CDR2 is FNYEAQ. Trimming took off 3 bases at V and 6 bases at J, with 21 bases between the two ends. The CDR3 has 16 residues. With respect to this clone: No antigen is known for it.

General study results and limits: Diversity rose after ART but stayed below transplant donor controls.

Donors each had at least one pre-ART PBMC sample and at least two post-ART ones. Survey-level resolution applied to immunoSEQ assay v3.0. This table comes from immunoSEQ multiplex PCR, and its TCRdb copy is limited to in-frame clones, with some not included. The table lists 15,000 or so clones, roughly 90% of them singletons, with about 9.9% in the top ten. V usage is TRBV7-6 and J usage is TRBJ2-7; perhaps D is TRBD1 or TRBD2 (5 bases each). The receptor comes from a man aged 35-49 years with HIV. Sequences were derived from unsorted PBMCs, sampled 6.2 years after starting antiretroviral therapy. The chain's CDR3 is CASSFGGSSSPVEQYF. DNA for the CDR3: TGTGCCAGCAGCTTTGGGGGTTCTTCCAGTCCGGTCGAGCAGTACTTC.